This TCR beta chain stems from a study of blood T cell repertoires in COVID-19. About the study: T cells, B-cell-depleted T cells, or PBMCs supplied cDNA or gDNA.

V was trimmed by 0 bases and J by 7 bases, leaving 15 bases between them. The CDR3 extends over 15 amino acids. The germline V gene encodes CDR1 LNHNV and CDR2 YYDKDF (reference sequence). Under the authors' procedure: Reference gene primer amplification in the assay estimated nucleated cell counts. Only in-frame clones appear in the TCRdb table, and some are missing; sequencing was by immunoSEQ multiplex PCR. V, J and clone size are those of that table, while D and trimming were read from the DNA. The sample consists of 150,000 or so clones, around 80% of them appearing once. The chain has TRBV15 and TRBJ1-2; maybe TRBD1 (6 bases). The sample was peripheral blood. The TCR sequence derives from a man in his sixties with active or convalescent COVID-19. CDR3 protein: CATSRDSNRDGGYTF. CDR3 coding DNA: TGTGCCACCAGCAGAGACAGCAACAGGGATGGTGGCTACACCTTC.